This T cell receptor beta chain was recovered during a study of regulatory T cells in long-lasting Graves disease. Germline-derived CDR1 and CDR2 are DFQATT and SNEGSKA (reference sequence). CDR3 length: 12 residues. The time point denotes: newly diagnosed GD, antithyroid drugs for less than 3 months. From PBMCs, RNA was extracted and then used to make the TCR library. The authors built TCR beta libraries using iRepertoire HTBI primers and Arm-PCR of CDR3 regions. TCRdb re-called the multiplex PCR reads through MiXCR, storing one row per CDR3 protein. The sample has some 240,000 distinct CDR3 sequences; roughly a fifth are singletons. The data were also submitted as part of a second study, on T cells in Graves' hyperthyroidism and ophthalmopathy.

Here the sequenced sample was peripheral blood mononuclear cells (PBMCs), taken at new diagnosis, from a patient treated with antithyroid drugs. The clonotype was recovered from a woman between 25 and 40 years old with Graves disease. V and J are TRBV20-1 and TRBJ2-4; D gene uncertain. CDR3 in DNA: TGCAGGAGAATGGACGGGAAAAACATTCAGTACTTC. Its translation is CRRMDGKNIQYF.